These 20 T cell receptor beta chains were sequenced from one sample in a study of graft-versus-host responses after intestinal transplantation (TCRdb year 2021). Library preparation was by the immunoSEQ multiplex PCR assay. TCRdb obtained this table from immuneACCESS and retained in-frame rearrangements with V and J assigned. These tables miss some clones; where compared with another copy, unresolved V genes account for less than half of the shortfall, and the remainder is unexplained. In all, the sample holds some 39,000 clones, and over 85% of those were seen once. 3.6% of the sample rests with the top ten. The sequenced sample was PBMCs, obtained around 730 days after intestinal transplantation. Receptor source: a human patient who received an intestinal transplant, so some T cells may come from the graft donor.

The chain uses TRBV7-9 and TRBJ2-5, with 9 positions matching TRBD2. The CDR3 runs to 16 residues. The J segment lost 2 bases and the V segment lost 5 bases, leaving 9 bases of the junction unmatched. Germline loops: CDR1 SEHNR, CDR2 FQNEAQ (reference sequence). The CDR3 coding sequence is TGTGCCAGCAGCCTTCGCGGGGGGGTATGGCAAGAGACCCAGTACTTC. As protein: CASSLRGGVWQETQYF.

V usage is TRBV2 and J usage is TRBJ1-1, with 7 nucleotides matching TRBD1. Germline values: CDR1 SNHLY, CDR2 FYNNEI. CDR3 length equals 14 residues. V trimming: 6 bases; J trimming: 3 bases; junction bases outside the gene matches: 7. This CDR3 is CASRMTGQDTEAFF. The DNA of the CDR3 is TGTGCCAGCAGGATGACAGGGCAGGACACTGAAGCTTTCTTT.

The V call is TRBV6-6, the J call TRBJ1-2; D is undetermined. Germline values: CDR1 MNHNY, CDR2 SVGAGI (reference sequence). V lost 6 bases, J lost 10 bases, and 18 bases lay in between. The CDR3 contains 13 residues. The DNA for the CDR3 is TGTGCCAGCAGGGACCTGGACGTCTCTGACTACACCTTC. Translated: CASRDLDVSDYTF.

V is TRBV6-6 and J is TRBJ2-7; the D is unclear. There are 13 residues in the CDR3. The V gene lost 4 bases and the J gene lost 5 bases, with 12 bases spanning the gap. The germline gives CDR1 MNHNY, CDR2 SVGAGI (reference sequence). The chain's CDR3 is CASSLKEIDEQYF. The CDR3 DNA reads as TGTGCCAGCAGTTTAAAAGAAATCGACGAGCAGTACTTC.

V is TRBV6-4 and J is TRBJ1-1; the match to TRBD1 covers 7 bases. Trimming cost V 5 bases and J 3 bases; bases outside gene matches: 3. The germline CDR1 and CDR2 sequences are MRHNA and SNTAGT. The CDR3 is made up of 13 amino acids. For the CDR3, the DNA is TGTGCCAGCAGTAAAACAGGGGACACTGAAGCTTTCTTT. Amino acid sequence: CASSKTGDTEAFF.

The rearrangement joins TRBV12-5 to TRBJ1-3; a possible D gene is TRBD1 (5 bases). This CDR3 comprises 15 residues. CDR1 is LGHNT and CDR2 is FRNRAP in the germline V gene. Trimming removed 4 bases at V and 2 bases at J, with 12 bases between. The CDR3 loop reads CASGSRRDPGNTIYF. The CDR3 bases are TGTGCTAGTGGTTCCCGCCGGGACCCTGGAAACACCATATATTTT.

This chain uses TRBV11-2 with TRBJ1-1, with D uncertain. The CDR3 is 13 amino acids. The V end lost 4 bases, the J end lost 4 bases, and 10 bases lay between the germline ends. Germline CDR1 reads SGHAT; CDR2 reads FQNNGV. The CDR3 sequence: CASSSIRVTEAFF. CDR3 DNA sequence: TGTGCCAGCAGCTCTATCCGCGTCACTGAAGCTTTCTTT. The whole variable domain, remainder taken from reference TRBV11-2 and TRBJ1-1, is EAGVAQSPRYKIIEKRQSVAFWCNPISGHATLYWYQQILGQGPKLLIQFQNNGVVDDSQLPKDRFSAERLKGVDSTLKIQPAKLEDSAVYLCASSSIRVTEAFFGQGTRLTVV.

This clone is a singleton in its sample. The chain couples TRBV6-1 to TRBJ1-3, with 7 bases that match TRBD1. The J segment lost 0 bases and the V segment lost 4 bases, leaving 6 bases of the junction unmatched. The CDR3 runs 16 residues. From germline, CDR1 is MNHNS and CDR2 SASEGT. CDR3 amino acids: CASSADRSRSGNTIYF. The CDR3 region has the DNA TGTGCCAGCAGTGCGGACAGGAGCCGCTCTGGAAACACCATATATTTT.

The V call is TRBV19, the J call TRBJ1-1; no firm D call. V gave up 4 bases and J gave up 4 bases, with 4 bases separating them. The CDR3 has 11 amino acids. CDR1 LNHDA and CDR2 SQIVND come from the germline V gene (reference sequence). The CDR3 nucleotides are TGTGCCAGTAGTAAGTCCACTGAAGCTTTCTTT. Encoded protein: CASSKSTEAFF.

The chain uses TRBV6-6 and TRBJ2-1; TRBD2 agrees at 12 bases. The germline CDR1 and CDR2 sequences are MNHNY and SVGAGI (reference sequence). The V and J ends lost 2 bases and 4 bases, in that order; junction bases with no gene match: 0. This CDR3 is built from 15 residues. CDR3 residues: CASSYTSGGYNEQFF. The CDR3 DNA sequence: TGTGCCAGCAGTTACACTAGCGGGGGGTACAATGAGCAGTTCTTC.

This clone is a singleton in its sample. V gene TRBV18 combines with J gene TRBJ2-7; D not resolved. CDR3 length: 13 residues. Germline CDR1 is KGHSH and CDR2 is LQKENI. Trimming pared 2 bases from V and 4 bases from J, leaving 9 bases between. The CDR3 here is CASSPYHRYEQYF. As DNA, the CDR3 is TGTGCCAGCTCACCATACCACCGATACGAGCAGTACTTC.

The chain combines TRBV6-5 with TRBJ1-4; no reliable D call. This CDR3 is built from 16 residues. The germline V gene encodes CDR1 MNHEY and CDR2 SVGAGI. V was trimmed by 0 bases and J by 0 bases, leaving 8 bases between them. This CDR3 reads CASSYSTGATNEKLFF. CDR3 coding DNA: TGTGCCAGCAGTTACTCGACGGGAGCAACTAATGAAAAACTGTTTTTT.

The chain couples TRBV6-5 to TRBJ1-2, with D possibly being TRBD1 (5 bases). CDR1 is MNHEY and CDR2 is SVGAGI in the germline V gene. The ends were cut back, 5 bases at V and 4 bases at J, with 8 bases in the middle. The CDR3 consists of 12 residues. As DNA, the CDR3 is TGTGCCAGCAGTGACAGCCTCTATGGCTACACCTTC. Translation gives CASSDSLYGYTF.

The gene calls are TRBV7-6 and TRBJ2-7; D tentatively fits TRBD1 or TRBD2 (5 bases each). The CDR3 is 13 amino acids. V was cut by 3 bases and J by 5 bases, with 11 bases left in between. Looked up from germline, CDR1 is SGHVS and CDR2 is FNYEAQ. The CDR3 loop is CASSLGTENEQYF. The CDR3 DNA sequence: TGTGCCAGCAGCTTGGGGACCGAGAACGAGCAGTACTTC.

This clone appeared a single time. The chain has TRBV7-2 and TRBJ1-1; D gene unclear. V dropped 5 bases and J dropped 1 base, with 8 bases sitting between them. The CDR3 consists of 13 residues. The V gene's germline CDR1 is SGHTA and CDR2 FQGNSA. This CDR3 is CASSLQANTEAFF. The CDR3 DNA sequence: TGTGCCAGCAGCCTTCAGGCGAACACTGAAGCTTTCTTT.

A single count supports this clone. The V call is TRBV28, the J call TRBJ2-3; D not certain. The V gene's germline CDR1 is MDHEN and CDR2 SYDVKM. The ends were cut back, 2 bases at V and 1 base at J, with 13 bases in the middle. This CDR3 comprises 16 residues. CDR3: CASSLDSSVGTDTQYF. The CDR3 DNA is TGTGCCAGCAGTTTAGACTCGAGCGTAGGCACAGATACGCAGTATTTT.

V gene TRBV6-1 combines with J gene TRBJ2-2, with a weak D call TRBD1 (5 bases). Trimming pared 4 bases from V and 5 bases from J, leaving 14 bases between. CDR3 length: 15 residues. CDR1 and CDR2 (germline): MNHNS, SASEGT. CDR3 protein: CASSARTQDTGELFF. The CDR3 nucleotides read TGTGCCAGCAGTGCCAGGACACAGGATACCGGGGAGCTGTTTTTT.

This clone appeared once. The chain links TRBV27 to TRBJ1-5; TRBD1 is a possible D gene (5 bases). V was trimmed by 5 bases and J by 9 bases, leaving 20 bases between them. Per the germline V gene, CDR1 is MNHEY and CDR2 is SMNVEV (reference sequence). This CDR3 spans 15 amino acids. Here the CDR3 DNA reads TGTGCCAGCAGTCCAGCGGGGCTCGGGGATGGGCCCCAGCATTTT. It translates to CASSPAGLGDGPQHF.

This sequence joins TRBV10-2 and TRBJ1-1, with TRBD1 identical over 8 bases. The germline V gene encodes CDR1 WSHSY and CDR2 SAAADI. V lost 5 bases to trimming and J lost 5 bases; unmatched junction nucleotides: 4. The CDR3 extends over 13 amino acids. The CDR3 DNA reads TGCGCCAGCAGTCCAGGGGGCGAAACTGAAGCTTTCTTT. Translated, it gives CASSPGGETEAFF.

The chain is built from TRBV6-6 and TRBJ1-2; D call uncertain. V lost 5 bases, J lost 8 bases, and 9 bases lay in between. CDR3 length: 11 residues. Germline V gives CDR1 MNHNY, CDR2 SVGAGI (reference sequence). The CDR3, as DNA: TGTGCCAGCAGTGAAACGGGAGGCTACACCTTC. Translating gives CASSETGGYTF.